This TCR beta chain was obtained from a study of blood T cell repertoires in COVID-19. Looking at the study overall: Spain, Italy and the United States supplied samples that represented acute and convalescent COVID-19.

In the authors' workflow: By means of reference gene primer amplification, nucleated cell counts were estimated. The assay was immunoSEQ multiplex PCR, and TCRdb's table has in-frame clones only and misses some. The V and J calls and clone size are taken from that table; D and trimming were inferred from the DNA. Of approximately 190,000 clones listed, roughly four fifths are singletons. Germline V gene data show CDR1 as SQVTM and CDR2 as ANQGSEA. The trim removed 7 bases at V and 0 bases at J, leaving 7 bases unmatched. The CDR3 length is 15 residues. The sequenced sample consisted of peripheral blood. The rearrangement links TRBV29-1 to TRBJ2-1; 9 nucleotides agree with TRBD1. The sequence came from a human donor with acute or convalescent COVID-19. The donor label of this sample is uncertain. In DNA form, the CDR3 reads TGCAGCGCCCTGACAGGGGGTAGCTCCTACAATGAGCAGTTCTTC. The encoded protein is CSALTGGSSYNEQFF.